This T cell receptor beta chain was identified in a study of a mutant IDH1 vaccine in newly diagnosed glioma. Study-wide points: Immune responses induced by the vaccine were seen in roughly 93% of patients, spanning multiple MHC alleles.

The sample's time point: baseline, week 1 (first vaccination visit). This sample's treatment: pre-vaccination baseline after standard-of-care therapy. From germline, CDR1 is SEHNR and CDR2 FQNEAQ (reference sequence). Trimming cost V 1 base and J 7 bases; bases outside gene matches: 8. The CDR3 consists of 16 residues. TCRdb keeps only in-frame clones here, not all; method: immunoSEQ multiplex PCR. This table holds around 56,000 clones, about 91% found once. Concerning this clone itself: Antigen: not known.

The sample in question was PBMCs, obtained from a glioma patient treated with radiotherapy, temozolomide or both. V gene TRBV7-9 combines with J gene TRBJ1-4, with TRBD1 identical over 8 bases. The sequence was obtained from a man between 50 and 59 years old with glioma. CDR3 in amino acids: CASSLGFVTGGEKLFF. Here the CDR3 DNA reads TGTGCCAGCAGCTTAGGCTTCGTTACAGGGGGTGAAAAACTGTTTTTT.